The sequence of this TCR beta chain was determined in a study of cytomegalovirus exposure and HLA in healthy donors. The PCR contained 60 Vbeta and 13 Jbeta primers. Here immunoSEQ multiplex PCR was the method, and the copy in TCRdb shows in-frame clones only, minus some. The sample contains some 190,000 clones, approximately 73% of which appear only once. Study-wide points: Later analysis identified a missense DCLRE1C variant that was linked to TCR beta V- and J-gene trimming. CMV serostatus was the sole immune exposure data available. Sequencing likely produced, as an artifact, a cluster of highly shared sequence variants.

As regards this clone: Its target is not known.

What was sequenced was PBMCs. This sequence originates from a woman aged 25-40 years in good health and CMV-seropositive.

The CDR3 bases are TGTGCCAGCAGCAAAGGCTCCGGGACTAGCGGGGGGGCCTTGATCACCGGGGAGCTGTTTTTT. Residues: CASSKGSGTSGGALITGELFF. This rearrangement joins TRBV21-1 to TRBJ2-2; the table names TRBD2, a call not compared with the DNA. TRBV21-1 is a known pseudogene. The CDR3 sequence is 21 residues long.